These 30 T cell receptor beta chains originate from one sample sequenced in a study of TIL therapy for anti-PD-1-resistant metastatic lung cancer. Indicated time point: pre-treatment sample, taken before nivolumab and TIL therapy. Sequencing used immunoSEQ v3. Libraries were prepared by immunoSEQ multiplex PCR; TCRdb keeps only in-frame clonotypes and omits some of them. The table records 50,000 to 70,000 clones, roughly 69% of them present only once. The sequencing here drew on blood, taken at baseline. These receptors originate from a person aged 25 to 85 with non-small cell lung cancer.

The chain combines TRBV5-4 with TRBJ1-2; the match to TRBD1 covers 8 bases. The V and J ends lost 4 bases and 5 bases, in that order; junction bases with no gene match: 10. CDR3 length equals 15 residues. CDR1 SGHNT and CDR2 YYREEE come from the germline V gene (reference sequence). This CDR3 reads CASSPRTGRLYGYTF. The CDR3 DNA follows: TGTGCCAGCAGCCCAAGGACAGGGAGATTATATGGCTACACCTTC.

The chain couples TRBV4-2 to TRBJ1-5, with 7 bases matching TRBD1. CDR3 length equals 15 residues. The junction had 11 bases not matched to a gene; V was cut back by 5 bases and J by 7 bases. The germline V gene has CDR1 LGHNA and CDR2 YNFKEQ. The CDR3 nucleotides read TGTGCCAGCAGCGAAGGGACAGCGCGGCTACAGCCCCAGCATTTT. Translating it yields CASSEGTARLQPQHF.

In DNA, the CDR3 is TGCGCCAGCAGCTCGACAGGGTCTGGAAACACCATATATTTT. Residues: CASSSTGSGNTIYF. This chain joins TRBV5-1 and TRBJ1-3; 7 bases match TRBD1. J lost 1 base, V lost 3 bases, and 1 base had no gene match. The germline gives CDR1 SGHRS, CDR2 YFSETQ. The length of the CDR3 is 14 residues.

This rearrangement joins TRBV6-1 to TRBJ1-6; a weak D match, TRBD1 (5 bases). With 8 bases removed from V and 6 bases from J, the gap between germline ends came to 11 bases. Per the germline V gene, CDR1 is MNHNS and CDR2 is SASEGT. The CDR3 has 13 residues. The CDR3 coding sequence is TGTGCCAGCCAGGTACAGGCTAATTCACCCCTCCACTTT. Residues: CASQVQANSPLHF.

V and J are TRBV5-1 and TRBJ1-1; the D gene is possibly TRBD1 (5 bases). Per the germline V gene, CDR1 is SGHRS and CDR2 is YFSETQ. Trimming left V 5 bases short and J 5 bases short, with 16 bases between. The CDR3 has 14 amino acids. The CDR3, as DNA: TGCGCCAGCAGGTTTGACAGTGTGGGTACTGAAGCTTTCTTT. Its protein product is CASRFDSVGTEAFF.

The V gene is TRBV28, the J gene TRBJ1-1, with TRBD1 as a possible D gene (5 bases). Germline loops: CDR1 MDHEN, CDR2 SYDVKM. The CDR3 sequence is 16 residues long. Between the trimmed V and J ends, which lost 5 bases and 4 bases, there was a span of 20 bases. CDR3 DNA sequence: TGTGCCAGCAGTCTGAGGACTTTTCGCGGGGGCACTGAAGCTTTCTTT. It is translated as CASSLRTFRGGTEAFF.

The CDR3 DNA follows: TGTGCCAGCAGGACAAACAGGCTTTTATATGGCTACACCTTC. It encodes CASRTNRLLYGYTF. V usage is TRBV6-6 and J usage is TRBJ1-2; D is possibly TRBD1 (5 bases). This CDR3 spans 14 amino acids. Trimming pared 6 bases from V and 5 bases from J, leaving 16 bases between. Germline assignment: CDR1 MNHNY and CDR2 SVGAGI (reference sequence).

Here the CDR3 DNA reads TGTGCCAGCAGTTATTTCACTAGTTTGGCTGAGCAGTTCTTC. It translates to CASSYFTSLAEQFF. The J gene is TRBJ2-1, the V gene TRBV6-1; a possible D gene is TRBD2 (5 bases). Trimming stripped 5 bases from V and 9 bases from J, with 17 bases between. The CDR3 is made up of 14 amino acids. Germline V gene sequence: CDR1 MNHNS, CDR2 SASEGT.

In this sample, this clone turned up once. V usage is TRBV9 and J usage is TRBJ2-7; D is undetermined. The V gene lost 0 bases and the J gene lost 2 bases, with 9 bases spanning the gap. The CDR3 covers 14 residues. The germline gives CDR1 SGDLS, CDR2 YYNGEE. The CDR3 nucleotides read TGTGCCAGCAGCGTAGGGTCTACGACCTACGAGCAGTACTTC. The encoded protein is CASSVGSTTYEQYF.

The chain links TRBV10-2 to TRBJ2-3; 7 bases align to TRBD1. The germline gives CDR1 WSHSY, CDR2 SAAADI. This CDR3 contains 13 residues. V was clipped by 9 bases and J by 11 bases; unmatched bases: 14. The CDR3 region is CASCYSQGQEQYF. In nucleotides, the CDR3 is TGCGCCAGTTGTTACTCCCAAGGACAGGAGCAGTATTTT.

The V and J genes are TRBV5-6 and TRBJ2-7, with TRBD1 as a possible D gene (6 bases). The CDR3 is made up of 14 amino acids. Germline CDR1 and CDR2: SGHDT and YYEEEE. The V gene lost 2 bases and the J gene lost 3 bases, with 12 bases spanning the gap. CDR3 coding DNA: TGTGCCAGCAGCTTCTATGGGGGCGGCTACGAGCAGTACTTC. This sequence encodes CASSFYGGGYEQYF. Supplemented by reference TRBV5-6 and TRBJ2-7, the full variable domain reads DAGVTQSPTHLIKTRGQQVTLRCSPKSGHDTVSWYQQALGQGPQFIFQYYEEEERQRGNFPDRFSGHQFPNYSSELNVNALLLGDSALYLCASSFYGGGYEQYFGPGTRLTVT.

The chain joins TRBV7-9 to TRBJ1-5; no firm D call. The germline V gene has CDR1 SEHNR and CDR2 FQNEAQ (reference sequence). V lost 3 bases and J lost 5, with 8 bases in between. The CDR3 has 13 residues. This CDR3 is CASSFGRDQPQHF. The CDR3 DNA follows: TGTGCCAGCAGCTTTGGAAGGGATCAGCCCCAGCATTTT. Full variable domain (remainder filled in from reference TRBV7-9 and TRBJ1-5): DTGVSQNPRHKITKRGQNVTFRCDPISEHNRLYWYRQTLGQGPEFLTYFQNEAQLEKSRLLSDRFSAERPKGSFSTLEIQRTEQGDSAMYLCASSFGRDQPQHFGDGTRLSIL.

The chain joins TRBV5-5 to TRBJ2-1; D gene unclear. Trimming removed 2 bases from V and 0 bases from J, with 9 bases in between. Per the germline V gene, CDR1 is SGHKS and CDR2 is YYEKEE (reference sequence). The CDR3 consists of 15 residues. CDR3 nucleotides: TGTGCCAGCAGCTTAGTAGGTAGCTCCTACAATGAGCAGTTCTTC. Translated, it gives CASSLVGSSYNEQFF. The full variable domain, completed using reference TRBV5-5 and TRBJ2-1, is DAGVTQSPTHLIKTRGQQVTLRCSPISGHKSVSWYQQVLGQGPQFIFQYYEKEERGRGNFPDRFSARQFPNYSSELNVNALLLGDSALYLCASSLVGSSYNEQFFGPGTRLTVL.

This clone was counted between two and nine times. The V and J genes are TRBV10-3 and TRBJ2-7, with 13 bases fitting TRBD2. Germline assignment: CDR1 ENHRY and CDR2 SYGVKD. The V and J ends lost 6 bases and 1 base, in that order; junction bases with no gene match: 0. This CDR3 is built from 14 residues. The CDR3 loop reads CAIRGLAGSYEQYF. The CDR3 DNA reads as TGTGCCATCAGGGGACTAGCGGGATCCTACGAGCAGTACTTC.

The chain has TRBV4-1 and TRBJ1-6, with a tentative D call TRBD1 (5 bases). The V gene's germline CDR1 is MGHRA and CDR2 YSYEKL. The CDR3 runs 15 residues. Trimming cost V 4 bases and J 9 bases, with 16 bases left between them. This CDR3 reads CASSRRTGEGSPLHF. CDR3 nucleotides: TGCGCCAGCAGCCGCAGAACAGGCGAGGGTTCACCCCTCCACTTT.

This clone came up a few times. The V and J genes are TRBV19 and TRBJ1-5; TRBD1 aligns across 9 bases. CDR3 length: 14 residues. Germline values: CDR1 LNHDA, CDR2 SQIVND (reference sequence). V dropped 3 bases and J dropped 7; count of bases not matched to a gene: 4. The CDR3 DNA follows: TGTGCCAGTAGTATGGGGGACAGGGCCCAGCCCCAGCATTTT. Residues: CASSMGDRAQPQHF.

This clone has only a few counts. Here the CDR3 reads CASSPPRDIGGRRVREQFF. The CDR3 DNA follows: TGTGCCAGCTCACCGCCTCGGGACATTGGGGGTCGTAGGGTTCGCGAGCAGTTCTTC. This rearrangement joins TRBV18 to TRBJ2-1; D possibly corresponds to TRBD1 (6 bases). Trimming cost V 3 bases and J 10 bases, with 31 bases left between them. The length of the CDR3 is 19 residues. Germline CDR1 reads KGHSH; CDR2 reads LQKENI.

The V gene is TRBV7-6, the J gene TRBJ1-1, with a tentative D call TRBD1 (6 bases). V was pared by 3 bases and J by 4 bases, with 12 bases between. CDR1 is SGHVS and CDR2 is FNYEAQ in the germline V gene. This CDR3 has 14 residues. In nucleotides, the CDR3 is TGTGCCAGCAGCTTGGGTTGGGGGGCCACTGAAGCTTTCTTT. Residues: CASSLGWGATEAFF.

V gene TRBV2 combines with J gene TRBJ2-7, with D maybe TRBD1 (6 bases). Germline CDR1 SNHLY, CDR2 FYNNEI. The CDR3 is 12 residues long. V was cut by 6 bases and J by 4 bases, with 10 bases left in between. The CDR3 nucleotides read TGTGCCAGCAGGGACAGACAATACGAGCAGTACTTC. Its protein product is CASRDRQYEQYF.

The V gene is TRBV5-6, the J gene TRBJ2-5; D gene unclear. V gave up 2 bases and J gave up 1 base, with 6 bases separating them. Germline V gene data show CDR1 as SGHDT and CDR2 as YYEEEE. The CDR3 loop spans 13 amino acids. The CDR3 bases are TGTGCCAGCAGCTTTGGCAGCCAAGAGACCCAGTACTTC. It codes for CASSFGSQETQYF.

The V and J genes are TRBV30 and TRBJ1-5; tentative D call: TRBD1 (5 bases). The CDR3 covers 13 residues. Germline V lookup: CDR1 GTSNPN, CDR2 SVGIG (reference sequence). V lost 3 bases and J lost 4, with 10 bases in between. In DNA, the CDR3 is TGTGCCTGGAGCCAGGGCACTAATCAGCCCCAGCATTTT. Its protein product is CAWSQGTNQPQHF.

This clone was seen only a few times. V usage is TRBV6-5 and J usage is TRBJ1-2; a possible D gene is TRBD1 (5 bases). Trimming pared 3 bases from V and 4 bases from J, leaving 12 bases between. The germline gives CDR1 MNHEY, CDR2 SVGAGI. The CDR3 contains 14 residues. This chain's CDR3 is CASSYSQGSYGYTF. The CDR3 DNA sequence: TGTGCCAGCAGTTATAGCCAGGGCAGCTATGGCTACACCTTC.

This clone was found a few times. This chain links TRBV7-2 with TRBJ2-7; TRBD1 matches 9 bases. Losses at the gene ends were 1 base for V and 3 bases for J; bases not matched to a gene: 1. Germline V gene lookup returns CDR1 SGHTA and CDR2 FQGNSA. CDR3 length equals 14 residues. The CDR3 sequence: CASSLGDRVYEQYF. CDR3 DNA: TGTGCCAGCAGCTTAGGGGACAGGGTCTACGAGCAGTACTTC.

This clone was recorded only once. The chain has TRBV7-9 and TRBJ1-4; D ambiguous. Trimming stripped 1 base from V and 8 bases from J, with 11 bases between. The CDR3 runs to 14 residues. Germline V gene sequence: CDR1 SEHNR, CDR2 FQNEAQ (reference sequence). CDR3 DNA sequence: TGTGCCAGCAGCTTAGTCGACGAAAGCGAAAAACTGTTTTTT. As protein: CASSLVDESEKLFF. The full variable domain, in which reference TRBV7-9 and TRBJ1-4 provide the parts outside the CDR3, is DTGVSQNPRHKITKRGQNVTFRCDPISEHNRLYWYRQTLGQGPEFLTYFQNEAQLEKSRLLSDRFSAERPKGSFSTLEIQRTEQGDSAMYLCASSLVDESEKLFFGSGTQLSVL.

V and J are TRBV11-3 and TRBJ1-2; D may be TRBD1 (5 bases). V was clipped by 5 bases and J by 8 bases, with 12 bases between them. This CDR3 contains 12 residues. Germline V gene lookup returns CDR1 SGHNT and CDR2 YENEEA. CDR3 amino acids: CASSRDVSGYTF. The CDR3 DNA sequence: TGTGCCAGCAGCAGGGACGTCAGCGGCTACACCTTC. The complete variable domain, with remaining parts taken from reference TRBV11-3 and TRBJ1-2, reads EAGVVQSPRYKIIEKKQPVAFWCNPISGHNTLYWYLQNLGQGPELLIRYENEEAVDDSQLPKDRFSAERLKGVDSTLKIQPAELGDSAVYLCASSRDVSGYTFGSGTRLTVV.

The gene calls are TRBV5-1 and TRBJ2-1; unclear D gene. Germline CDR1 and CDR2: SGHRS and YFSETQ. The germline V and J ends were trimmed by 0 bases and 0 bases, with 10 bases remaining between them. CDR3 size: 16 residues. CDR3: CASSLGVQNSYNEQFF. The CDR3 nucleotides read TGCGCCAGCAGCTTGGGAGTACAAAACTCCTACAATGAGCAGTTCTTC.

The chain uses TRBV10-3 and TRBJ2-3, with D perhaps matching TRBD2 (6 bases). Trimming left V 0 bases short and J 2 bases short, with 9 bases between. The CDR3 extends over 15 amino acids. Germline V gives CDR1 ENHRY, CDR2 SYGVKD. The CDR3 loop is CAISESPDYTDTQYF. CDR3 bases: TGTGCCATCAGTGAGTCGCCGGACTACACAGATACGCAGTATTTT.

The chain combines TRBV10-2 with TRBJ2-5; D is ambiguous. From germline, CDR1 is WSHSY and CDR2 SAAADI. V lost 2 bases to trimming and J lost 4 bases, with 11 bases between them. This CDR3 contains 14 residues. CDR3: CASSETGAGETQYF. The CDR3 coding sequence is TGCGCCAGCAGTGAGACCGGCGCAGGAGAGACCCAGTACTTC.

This clone was seen repeatedly, ten times or more. This rearrangement joins TRBV30 to TRBJ1-4; no clear D gene. Trimming left V 3 bases short and J 16 bases short, with 15 bases between. CDR3 length equals 11 residues. Germline V gene lookup returns CDR1 GTSNPN and CDR2 SVGIG (reference sequence). The CDR3: CAWSDDLGKFF. The CDR3 DNA follows: TGTGCCTGGAGCGACGATTTAGGGAAGTTTTTT.

The chain links TRBV5-1 to TRBJ2-3; D possibly corresponds to TRBD2 (5 bases). This CDR3 has 14 amino acids. Trimming left V 0 bases short and J 5 bases short, with 10 bases between. In germline, CDR1 is SGHRS, CDR2 YFSETQ. CDR3 region: CASSLADFLDTQYF. Here the CDR3 DNA reads TGCGCCAGCAGCTTGGCGGACTTCCTAGATACGCAGTATTTT. The variable domain in full, completed from reference TRBV5-1 and TRBJ2-3, reads KAGVTQTPRYLIKTRGQQVTLSCSPISGHRSVSWYQQTPGQGLQFLFEYFSETQRNKGNFPGRFSGRQFSNSRSEMNVSTLELGDSALYLCASSLADFLDTQYFGPGTRLTVL.